One sample yielded the 17 T cell receptor beta chains listed below, sequenced in a study of blood T cell repertoires in COVID-19. Sequencing used immunoSEQ multiplex PCR; TCRdb keeps in-frame clones, though not all of them. The sample comprises some 300,000 clones, around 87% of which are singletons, and around 1% rests with the top ten. Sequenced sample: peripheral blood. The receptors stem from a woman between 35 and 50 years old with COVID-19, enrolled during active disease.

As DNA, the CDR3 is TGTGCCAGCGACGGAGGGGGCGACTATGGCTACACCTTC. Translating gives CASDGGGDYGYTF. This chain links TRBV7-9 with TRBJ1-2; 7 bases are shared with TRBD1. J lost 3 bases, V lost 8 bases, and 6 bases had no gene match. Germline lookup yields CDR1 SEHNR and CDR2 FQNEAQ (reference sequence). The CDR3 covers 13 residues.

The V gene is TRBV9, the J gene TRBJ2-2, with 15 nucleotides matching TRBD2. With 0 bases clipped from V and 5 bases from J, the junction kept 2 bases outside the gene matches. The CDR3 is 17 residues long. CDR1 and CDR2 (germline): SGDLS, YYNGEE. The CDR3 region has the DNA TGTGCCAGCAGCGTAGCGGGACTAGCGGGAGGAACCGGGGAGCTGTTTTTT. It specifies CASSVAGLAGGTGELFF.

This sequence joins TRBV27 and TRBJ2-7; the match to TRBD1 covers 9 bases. The CDR3 extends over 15 amino acids. Germline V gives CDR1 MNHEY, CDR2 SMNVEV (reference sequence). The V gene end was trimmed by 2 bases and the J gene end by 5 bases; junction bases not matched to a gene: 7. The CDR3 loop is CASSLSPGTGNEQYF. The CDR3 coding sequence is TGTGCCAGCAGTTTAAGTCCCGGGACAGGGAACGAGCAGTACTTC.

The rearrangement joins TRBV5-6 to TRBJ2-1, with TRBD1 matching over 8 bases. Germline assignment: CDR1 SGHDT and CDR2 YYEEEE. Trimming at V came to 4 bases and at J to 2 bases, leaving 5 bases not matched to a gene. This CDR3 comprises 15 residues. The chain's CDR3 is CASSLGQGPYNEQFF. The CDR3 coding sequence is TGTGCCAGCAGCCTCGGACAGGGCCCCTACAATGAGCAGTTCTTC.

This chain connects TRBV9 to TRBJ1-5; maybe TRBD1 (5 bases). V lost 0 bases and J lost 2, with 9 bases in between. The CDR3 is 15 amino acids. Germline CDR1 reads SGDLS; CDR2 reads YYNGEE. In DNA form, the CDR3 reads TGTGCCAGCAGCGTAGGCGCGGGGGGCAATCAGCCCCAGCATTTT. Protein product: CASSVGAGGNQPQHF.

The J gene is TRBJ1-5, the V gene TRBV19; D may be TRBD1 (5 bases). The CDR3 contains 15 residues. Trimming shortened V by 3 bases and J by 7 bases, and 16 bases separated the two germline ends. Germline CDR1 is LNHDA and CDR2 is SQIVND (reference sequence). CDR3 amino acids: CASSIGSGIGQPQHF. CDR3 coding DNA: TGTGCCAGTAGTATTGGTTCAGGGATAGGGCAGCCCCAGCATTTT.

CDR3 coding DNA: TGTGCCAGCGGACCGGACGGACTTTATGGCTACACCTTC. It encodes CASGPDGLYGYTF. The chain couples TRBV27 to TRBJ1-2; D not resolved. V was shortened by 8 bases and J by 5 bases, with 15 bases between the two germline ends. The CDR3 is made up of 13 amino acids. The germline V gene encodes CDR1 MNHEY and CDR2 SMNVEV (reference sequence).

V is TRBV5-6 and J is TRBJ1-5, with a possible D match to TRBD1 (6 bases). This CDR3 contains 14 residues. Germline values: CDR1 SGHDT, CDR2 YYEEEE. V shed 4 bases and J shed 13 bases, with 21 bases lying between them. The CDR3 region is CASSVQGRGGHQHF. The CDR3 bases are TGTGCCAGCAGCGTCCAGGGACGCGGGGGCCATCAGCATTTT. The full variable domain, with the rest looked up from reference TRBV5-6 and TRBJ1-5, is DAGVTQSPTHLIKTRGQQVTLRCSPKSGHDTVSWYQQALGQGPQFIFQYYEEEERQRGNFPDRFSGHQFPNYSSELNVNALLLGDSALYLCASSVQGRGGHQHFGDGTRLSIL.

The chain employs TRBV6-6 and TRBJ1-2; 7 bases are a match to TRBD1. CDR3 length: 16 amino acids. Germline values: CDR1 MNHNY, CDR2 SVGAGI (reference sequence). V was clipped by 2 bases and J by 8 bases; unmatched bases: 14. CDR3 DNA: TGTGCCAGCAGTTACCCCTATCCGACAGGGTTCGAGGGCTACACCTTC. Translated: CASSYPYPTGFEGYTF.

The chain combines TRBV5-8 with TRBJ1-6, with D perhaps TRBD1 (6 bases). This CDR3 contains 15 residues. Per germline, CDR1 SGHTS and CDR2 YDEGEE. V was cut by 0 bases and J by 6 bases, with 10 bases left in between. Here the CDR3 DNA reads TGTGCCAGCAGCTTGGAAGGGACAAGTAATTCACCCCTCCACTTT. This codes for CASSLEGTSNSPLHF.

The sample holds one count of this clone. The V gene is TRBV9, the J gene TRBJ1-1; TRBD1 aligns across 7 bases. CDR1 SGDLS and CDR2 YYNGEE come from the germline V gene. The CDR3 runs to 15 residues. V was pared by 3 bases and J by 1 base, with 6 bases of the junction left unmatched. DNA of the CDR3: TGTGCCAGCAGCGCCCGGGACAGAGAGAACACTGAAGCTTTCTTT. Translating gives CASSARDRENTEAFF.

The V and J genes are TRBV9 and TRBJ2-1; 7 bases fit TRBD2. Germline CDR1 and CDR2: SGDLS and YYNGEE. V lost 4 bases and J lost 7; bases outside the gene matches: 11. This CDR3 contains 15 residues. The DNA of the CDR3 is TGTGCCAGCAGCCCCCTGGGAGGGAGTGGTAATGAGCAGTTCTTC. Protein: CASSPLGGSGNEQFF.

This chain's CDR3 is CASSFVAEETQYF. DNA for the CDR3: TGTGCCAGCAGTTTTGTGGCTGAAGAGACCCAGTACTTC. V and J are TRBV28 and TRBJ2-5; D is uncertain. Trimming left V 3 bases short and J 3 bases short, with 8 bases between. Germline loops: CDR1 MDHEN, CDR2 SYDVKM. The CDR3 consists of 13 residues.

This chain links TRBV29-1 with TRBJ2-7; 9 bases line up with TRBD1. This CDR3 contains 15 residues. Germline V CDR1 and CDR2: SQVTM, ANQGSEA. J was trimmed by 1 base and V by 4 bases; bases with no gene match: 8. CDR3 DNA: TGCAGCGTTGGGGGGACAGGGTTTTGGTCCTACGAGCAGTACTTC. Protein product: CSVGGTGFWSYEQYF.

V and J are TRBV28 and TRBJ1-1; the match to TRBD1 covers 11 bases. There are 15 residues in the CDR3. In germline, CDR1 is MDHEN, CDR2 SYDVKM. V was pared by 5 bases and J by 4 bases, with 6 bases of the junction left unmatched. The CDR3 is CASSRTGGSGTEAFF. DNA of the CDR3: TGTGCCAGCAGTCGGACAGGGGGCAGTGGCACTGAAGCTTTCTTT.

The chain joins TRBV28 to TRBJ1-2, with 7 bases identical to TRBD1. The CDR3 is 13 residues long. Losses at the gene ends were 6 bases for V and 7 bases for J; bases not matched to a gene: 8. CDR1 and CDR2 (germline): MDHEN, SYDVKM. Written as DNA, the CDR3 is TGTGCCAGCAGGCCCGGGCCAGGGGGTGGCTACACCTTC. It specifies CASRPGPGGGYTF.

The V gene is TRBV5-4, the J gene TRBJ2-5, with TRBD2 matching 10 bases. Germline loops: CDR1 SGHNT, CDR2 YYREEE (reference sequence). V shed 0 bases, J shed 5 bases, and the junction held 4 bases outside the gene matches. This CDR3 region has 15 residues. In nucleotides, the CDR3 is TGTGCCAGCAGCTTGGCTAGCGGGGGAGCGGAGACCCAGTACTTC. Translating gives CASSLASGGAETQYF.